These 19 T cell receptor beta chains came from one sample sequenced in a study of cytomegalovirus exposure and HLA in healthy donors. In the PCR, 60 Vbeta and 13 Jbeta primers were used. Assay used: immunoSEQ multiplex PCR; TCRdb lists only in-frame clones, some missing. The data show around 160,000 clones, 75% to 90% seen once. Sample: PBMCs. Every receptor here comes from a woman aged 18-30 years in good health and CMV-seronegative.

About this clone itself: The same CDR3 also results from other DNA sequences found in this sample. This chain links TRBV19 with TRBJ1-5; tentatively, D is TRBD1 (5 bases). V dropped 5 bases and J dropped 0 bases, with 11 bases sitting between them. CDR1 is LNHDA, CDR2 SQIVND, per germline (reference sequence). This CDR3 has 15 amino acids. CDR3 bases: TGTGCCAGTAGTCCCCAGGACATTAGCAATCAGCCCCAGCATTTT. Translating it yields CASSPQDISNQPQHF.

The V gene is TRBV18, the J gene TRBJ2-7; no firm D call. The CDR3 loop spans 12 amino acids. V was pared by 2 bases and J by 5 bases, with 7 bases between. From germline, CDR1 is KGHSH and CDR2 LQKENI. The CDR3 is CASSPAGHEQYF. The CDR3 region has the DNA TGTGCCAGCTCACCAGCTGGGCACGAGCAGTACTTC.

In DNA form, the CDR3 reads TGTGCCAGCAGCTTAGTCGTCCCTTCGGGGGAAAAACTGTTTTTT. It is translated as CASSLVVPSGEKLFF. The V and J genes are TRBV11-2 and TRBJ1-4; no reliable D call. V was shortened by 1 base and J by 8 bases, with 14 bases between the two germline ends. Germline V gene data show CDR1 as SGHAT and CDR2 as FQNNGV. This CDR3 region has 15 residues.

Only a few counts were recorded for this clone. This chain uses TRBV19 with TRBJ1-4; D unclear. The CDR3 has 14 amino acids. V was clipped by 4 bases and J by 0 bases, with 6 bases between them. The germline CDR1 and CDR2 sequences are LNHDA and SQIVND (reference sequence). This CDR3 reads CASSSGATNEKLFF. The CDR3 DNA is TGTGCCAGTAGTAGCGGGGCAACTAATGAAAAACTGTTTTTT.

This chain connects TRBV1 to TRBJ2-7; the table's D gene call, TRBD2, was not cross checked with the DNA. TRBV1 is annotated as a pseudogene. There are 17 residues in the CDR3. CDR3 nucleotides: TGCACCAGCAGCTCCGGACTAGCGGGGGCCAGCTCCTACGAGCAGTACTTC. Translation gives CTSSSGLAGASSYEQYF.

This sequence joins TRBV10-1 and TRBJ2-2, with D uncertain. The germline V and J ends were trimmed by 2 bases and 7 bases, with 11 bases remaining between them. The CDR3 contains 14 residues. CDR1 and CDR2 (germline): WNHNN, SYGVQD (reference sequence). The CDR3 region is CASSEPSSGGELFF. The CDR3 region has the DNA TGCGCCAGCAGTGAGCCGTCCTCGGGCGGGGAGCTGTTTTTT.

The genes are TRBV5-1 and TRBJ2-5, with D possibly being TRBD2 (6 bases). Looked up from germline, CDR1 is SGHRS and CDR2 is YFSETQ. V gave up 2 bases and J gave up 2 bases, with 13 bases separating them. This CDR3 region has 15 residues. DNA for the CDR3: TGCGCCAGCAGCTTAGTCGGGGGTCAACAAGAGACCCAGTACTTC. As protein: CASSLVGGQQETQYF.

The chain combines TRBV7-7 with TRBJ2-3, with a tentative D call TRBD1 (5 bases). Trimming shortened V by 4 bases and J by 2 bases, and 22 bases separated the two germline ends. Germline CDR1 reads SSHAT; CDR2 reads FNYEAQ (reference sequence). CDR3 size: 18 residues. The CDR3 loop is CASSSPPYLGPNTDTQYF. DNA for the CDR3: TGTGCCAGCAGCTCCCCGCCTTACTTGGGGCCCAACACAGATACGCAGTATTTT.

The chain combines TRBV5-1 with TRBJ2-3, with 12 nucleotides matching TRBD2. The germline V gene encodes CDR1 SGHRS and CDR2 YFSETQ. CDR3 length: 17 amino acids. With V trimmed by 4 bases and J by 2 bases, 8 bases remained unmatched. CDR3 protein: CASSRTSGALNTDTQYF. The CDR3 DNA follows: TGCGCCAGCAGCCGGACTAGCGGGGCCCTGAACACAGATACGCAGTATTTT. Supplemented by reference TRBV5-1 and TRBJ2-3, the full variable domain reads KAGVTQTPRYLIKTRGQQVTLSCSPISGHRSVSWYQQTPGQGLQFLFEYFSETQRNKGNFPGRFSGRQFSNSRSEMNVSTLELGDSALYLCASSRTSGALNTDTQYFGPGTRLTVL.

V and J are TRBV6-1 and TRBJ2-6; TRBD2 is a possible D gene (5 bases). Germline assignment: CDR1 MNHNS and CDR2 SASEGT. The V end lost 1 base, the J end lost 2 bases, and 6 bases lay between the germline ends. The CDR3 is 15 amino acids. CDR3 sequence: CASSEEGAGANVLTF. CDR3 nucleotide sequence: TGTGCCAGCAGTGAAGAGGGAGCTGGGGCCAACGTCCTGACTTTC.

The chain couples TRBV9 to TRBJ2-2; 8 bases are shared with TRBD2. The V segment lost 0 bases and the J segment 3 bases; nucleotides outside the gene matches: 4. The CDR3 has 16 amino acids. Per germline, CDR1 SGDLS and CDR2 YYNGEE. CDR3 loop: CASSVVSGGYTGELFF. The CDR3 coding sequence is TGTGCCAGCAGCGTAGTGAGCGGGGGATACACCGGGGAGCTGTTTTTT.

A single count supports this clone. The rearrangement links TRBV9 to TRBJ2-4; a weak D match, TRBD2 (5 bases). Trimming shortened V by 4 bases and J by 1 base, and 12 bases separated the two germline ends. The CDR3 covers 15 residues. Germline V gives CDR1 SGDLS, CDR2 YYNGEE. CDR3 nucleotides: TGTGCCAGCAGCTTACAGTCGGGGGCCAAAAACATTCAGTACTTC. Encoded protein: CASSLQSGAKNIQYF.

This clone was detected only a few times. This sequence joins TRBV6-1 and TRBJ1-1, with 9 bases lining up with TRBD1. Germline trimming cut 5 bases from V and 5 bases from J; bases unmatched to any gene: 3. The V gene's germline CDR1 is MNHNS and CDR2 SASEGT. The CDR3 is 13 amino acids. The CDR3 nucleotides read TGTGCCAGCAGTTCCGGGACAGGGACTGAAGCTTTCTTT. This translates into CASSSGTGTEAFF.

This chain joins TRBV5-1 and TRBJ2-2, with a tentative D call TRBD1 (5 bases). Trimming cost V 0 bases and J 5 bases, with 14 bases left between them. The CDR3 runs 16 residues. Germline V gene data show CDR1 as SGHRS and CDR2 as YFSETQ. This chain's CDR3 is CASSLAPGMNTGELFF. DNA of the CDR3: TGCGCCAGCAGCTTGGCGCCAGGGATGAATACCGGGGAGCTGTTTTTT.

This chain uses TRBV30 with TRBJ2-5; 14 bases are a match to TRBD2. CDR3 length: 21 amino acids. Looked up from germline, CDR1 is GTSNPN and CDR2 is SVGIG (reference sequence). The ends lost 2 bases at V and 4 bases at J; junction bases unmatched: 21. This CDR3 reads CAWSRGTSGGPAALAGETQYF. For the CDR3, the DNA is TGTGCCTGGAGTCGCGGGACTAGCGGGGGCCCCGCCGCCCTGGCCGGAGAGACCCAGTACTTC.

This clone occurred once. One end of the junction varies from germline; a read error may be responsible. V usage is TRBV7-9 and J usage is TRBJ1-2; D is undetermined. Looked up from germline, CDR1 is SEHNR and CDR2 is FQNEAQ (reference sequence). The length of the CDR3 is 15 residues. The CDR3 region has the DNA TGTTCCAGCAGCTTAGCTCACCGAGCTAACTATGGCTACACCTTC. As protein: CSSSLAHRANYGYTF.

The CDR3 coding sequence is TGTGCCAGCAGTGACCCGACTAGCGGTTACAATGAGCAGTTCTTC. Its translation is CASSDPTSGYNEQFF. The chain combines TRBV6-4 with TRBJ2-1, with 9 bases aligning to TRBD2. Germline assignment: CDR1 MRHNA and CDR2 SNTAGT. J lost 4 bases, V lost 2 bases, and 3 bases had no gene match. The CDR3 extends over 15 amino acids.

A single count supports this clone. This sequence joins TRBV9 and TRBJ2-5, with 7 bases matching TRBD2. This CDR3 has 15 residues. Germline loops: CDR1 SGDLS, CDR2 YYNGEE. The trim removed 4 bases at V and 1 base at J, leaving 7 bases unmatched. CDR3 amino acids: CASSTGAGPQETQYF. For the CDR3, the DNA is TGTGCCAGCAGCACTGGAGCGGGGCCCCAAGAGACCCAGTACTTC. Full variable domain (remainder filled in from reference TRBV9 and TRBJ2-5): DSGVTQTPKHLITATGQRVTLRCSPRSGDLSVYWYQQSLDQGLQFLIQYYNGEERAKGNILERFSAQQFPDLHSELNLSSLELGDSALYFCASSTGAGPQETQYFGPGTRLLVL.

The chain joins TRBV6-1 to TRBJ1-3; the D is unclear. This CDR3 comprises 15 residues. Trimming left V 4 bases short and J 0 bases short, with 10 bases between. CDR1 MNHNS and CDR2 SASEGT come from the germline V gene. In DNA form, the CDR3 reads TGTGCCAGCAGTGCCGGGATGACCTCTGGAAACACCATATATTTT. Translating gives CASSAGMTSGNTIYF.